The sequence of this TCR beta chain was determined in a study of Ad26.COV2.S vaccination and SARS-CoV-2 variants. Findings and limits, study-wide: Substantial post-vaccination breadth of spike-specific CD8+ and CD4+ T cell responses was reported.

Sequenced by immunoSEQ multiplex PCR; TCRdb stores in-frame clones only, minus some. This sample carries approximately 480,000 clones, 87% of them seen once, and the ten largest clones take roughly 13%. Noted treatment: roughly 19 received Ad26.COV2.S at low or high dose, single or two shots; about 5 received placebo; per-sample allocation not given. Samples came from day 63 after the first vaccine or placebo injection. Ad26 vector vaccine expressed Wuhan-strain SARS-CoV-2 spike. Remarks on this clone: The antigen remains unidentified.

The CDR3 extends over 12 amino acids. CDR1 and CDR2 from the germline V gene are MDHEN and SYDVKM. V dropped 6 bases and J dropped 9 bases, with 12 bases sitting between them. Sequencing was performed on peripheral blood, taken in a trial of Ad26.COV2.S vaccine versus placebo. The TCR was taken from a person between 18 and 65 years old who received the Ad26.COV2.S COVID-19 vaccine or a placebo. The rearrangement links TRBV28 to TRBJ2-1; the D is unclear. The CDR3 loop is CASSGDPPEQFF. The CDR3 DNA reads TGTGCCAGCAGCGGAGACCCCCCTGAGCAGTTCTTC.